This entry features one T cell receptor (beta chain) sequence. Its antigen is not known. The same CDR3 can be traced to other DNA sequences in this sample. The data derive from a study of OX40 agonist ivuxolimab in advanced cancers. Study as a whole: Patients receiving dose escalation had hepatocellular carcinoma, melanoma, renal cell or head and neck cancer. A history of anti-PD-1, anti-PD-L1 or anti-CTLA-4 therapy was acceptable, and approximately 40% had some.

Germline assignment: CDR1 GTSNPN and CDR2 SVGIG (reference sequence). The CDR3 has 13 residues. The germline V and J ends were trimmed by 0 bases and 2 bases, with 5 bases remaining between them. Generated by immunoSEQ multiplex PCR, the TCRdb table keeps only in-frame clones and is missing some. This table holds over 55,000 clones, 90% to 95% found once. Broader study findings: More expanded clones were found, on average, in CD8+ than in CD4+ T cells. Within 6 weeks, CD4+ and CD8+ blood T cells expanded clonally at 0.1 to 3.0 mg/kg.

The starting material was CD4+ or CD8+ T cells sorted from blood, obtained in a trial of the OX40 agonist ivuxolimab. The chain joins TRBV30 to TRBJ1-5, with D uncertain. This sequence originates from an adult with an advanced solid tumor such as melanoma, head and neck, liver or kidney cancer. In DNA form, the CDR3 reads TGTGCCTGGAGTGTAAATGGCAATCAGCCCCAGCATTTT. This gives the protein CAWSVNGNQPQHF. Using reference TRBV30 and TRBJ1-5 for the parts outside the CDR3, the full variable domain is SQTIHQWPATLVQPVGSPLSLECTVEGTSNPNLYWYRQAAGRGLQLLFYSVGIGQISSEVPQNLSASRPQDRQFILSSKKLLLSDSGFYLCAWSVNGNQPQHFGDGTRLSIL.